These 15 T cell receptor beta chains came from one sample sequenced in a study of shared clonotypes between healthy human individuals. Here immunoSEQ multiplex PCR was the method, and the copy in TCRdb shows in-frame clones only, minus some. In the table there are 2 million to 2.5 million clones, 90% to 97% of which are singletons. Source material: naive CD4+ T cells sorted from blood. Specified subset: CD45RA+ positively selected. Receptors originate from a man aged 18 to 30 in good health.

CDR3 loop: CASSFGQNSYGYTF. The DNA for the CDR3 is TGTGCCAGCAGCTTCGGACAGAATTCTTATGGCTACACCTTC. This sequence joins TRBV7-9 and TRBJ1-2, with a tentative D call TRBD1 (6 bases). V dropped 3 bases and J dropped 5 bases, with 13 bases sitting between them. CDR1 and CDR2 from the germline V gene are SEHNR and FQNEAQ (reference sequence). CDR3 length equals 14 residues.

The chain employs TRBV5-6 and TRBJ2-1, with TRBD1 identical over 11 bases. Germline V gene sequence: CDR1 SGHDT, CDR2 YYEEEE. J gave up 7 bases and V 2 bases, and 2 bases lay outside the gene matches. The CDR3 contains 14 residues. The CDR3 spells CASSFGTGGNEQFF. The CDR3 coding sequence is TGTGCCAGCAGCTTCGGGACAGGGGGTAATGAGCAGTTCTTC.

The chain joins TRBV5-4 to TRBJ1-5, with TRBD1 as a possible D gene (5 bases). This CDR3 spans 15 amino acids. The germline CDR1 and CDR2 sequences are SGHNT and YYREEE (reference sequence). With 5 bases removed from V and 5 bases from J, the gap between germline ends came to 17 bases. As DNA, the CDR3 is TGTGCCAGCAGGGCTTTCTATGGGGGAGATCAGCCCCAGCATTTT. Protein: CASRAFYGGDQPQHF.

This clone was seen more than once but under ten times. The same CDR3 can be traced to other DNA sequences in this sample. The rearrangement joins TRBV19 to TRBJ1-5; a weak D match, TRBD1 (5 bases). Trimming shortened V by 1 base and J by 7 bases, and 11 bases separated the two germline ends. From germline, CDR1 is LNHDA and CDR2 SQIVND (reference sequence). CDR3 length: 14 amino acids. CDR3 sequence reads: CASSIGQGGQPQHF. The CDR3, as DNA: TGTGCCAGTAGTATAGGCCAGGGAGGGCAGCCCCAGCATTTT.

J is TRBJ1-3 and V is TRBV2; D gene ambiguous. The CDR3 consists of 14 residues. Trimming shortened V by 4 bases and J by 1 base, and 8 bases separated the two germline ends. The germline V gene has CDR1 SNHLY and CDR2 FYNNEI. The CDR3 is CASSVDRSGNTIYF. Written as DNA, the CDR3 is TGTGCCAGCAGTGTCGACCGTTCTGGAAACACCATATATTTT.

The chain combines TRBV30 with TRBJ2-7; possible D gene TRBD2, 6 bases. The CDR3 loop spans 13 amino acids. Per the germline V gene, CDR1 is GTSNPN and CDR2 is SVGIG (reference sequence). Trimming removed 2 bases at V and 6 bases at J, with 14 bases between. The CDR3 region has the DNA TGTGCCTGGAGTAGGGAACGGGGGTTCGAGCAGTACTTC. It translates to CAWSRERGFEQYF.

The chain has TRBV5-1 and TRBJ2-7; D might be TRBD1 (6 bases). In germline, CDR1 is SGHRS, CDR2 YFSETQ. The CDR3 contains 16 residues. The V and J ends lost 4 bases and 4 bases respectively, with 21 bases between them. CDR3 loop: CASSKISTGSAYEQYF. The CDR3 DNA reads TGCGCCAGCAGCAAAATCTCCACAGGGAGCGCATACGAGCAGTACTTC.

The chain employs TRBV5-1 and TRBJ1-6, with 9 bases identical to TRBD1. V dropped 0 bases and J dropped 7; count of bases not matched to a gene: 8. The CDR3 runs 17 residues. Germline V lookup: CDR1 SGHRS, CDR2 YFSETQ. CDR3 bases: TGCGCCAGCAGCTTGGGACCACAGGGGGCGCAAAATTCACCCCTCCACTTT. The encoded protein is CASSLGPQGAQNSPLHF.

This clone has just one count. J is TRBJ1-2 and V is TRBV6-6; 8 bases map to TRBD1. With V trimmed by 6 bases and J by 4 bases, 7 bases remained unmatched. This CDR3 is 14 amino acids long. Germline values: CDR1 MNHNY, CDR2 SVGAGI (reference sequence). CDR3 loop: CASRSGTGAYGYTF. The CDR3 DNA sequence: TGTGCCAGCAGATCCGGGACAGGTGCCTATGGCTACACCTTC.

The CDR3 coding sequence is TGTGCCAGCAGTCCCAAACAGGGGACGCCGGGTGGCTACACCTTC. It translates to CASSPKQGTPGGYTF. The rearrangement joins TRBV2 to TRBJ1-2; 7 bases align to TRBD1. This CDR3 region has 15 residues. Per the germline V gene, CDR1 is SNHLY and CDR2 is FYNNEI. The trim removed 5 bases at V and 7 bases at J, leaving 13 bases unmatched.

This chain connects TRBV7-2 to TRBJ1-1; D not resolved. From germline, CDR1 is SGHTA and CDR2 FQGNSA. The CDR3 contains 15 residues. The V and J ends lost 0 bases and 3 bases respectively, with 11 bases between them. CDR3 sequence reads: CASSLAELDHTEAFF. The CDR3 bases are TGTGCCAGCAGCTTAGCGGAGTTGGACCACACTGAAGCTTTCTTT. The entire variable domain, with the rest obtained from reference TRBV7-2 and TRBJ1-1, is as follows: GAGVSQSPSNKVTEKGKDVELRCDPISGHTALYWYRQSLGQGLEFLIYFQGNSAPDKSGLPSDRFSAERTGGSVSTLTIQRTQQEDSAVYLCASSLAELDHTEAFFGQGTRLTVV.

This rearrangement joins TRBV9 to TRBJ1-5; D call uncertain. Germline V gene lookup returns CDR1 SGDLS and CDR2 YYNGEE. V was clipped by 3 bases and J by 4 bases, with 11 bases between them. This CDR3 region has 14 residues. The CDR3 DNA reads TGTGCCAGCAGCGGGTTGGACGAGAATCAGCCCCAGCATTTT. It encodes CASSGLDENQPQHF.

This clone has more than one count but fewer than ten. An end of the junction differs from the germline gene, which may be a read error. The gene calls are TRBV7-7 and TRBJ1-1; D unresolved. The CDR3 length is 13 residues. Germline V gene lookup returns CDR1 SSHAT and CDR2 FNYEAQ (reference sequence). The CDR3 is CASSANMNTEAFF. The CDR3 DNA reads as TGTGCTAGCAGCGCGAACATGAACACTGAAGCTTTCTTT.

This chain links TRBV19 with TRBJ1-1; TRBD1 is a possible D gene (5 bases). V was pared by 6 bases and J by 11 bases, with 13 bases between. The germline CDR1 and CDR2 sequences are LNHDA and SQIVND (reference sequence). The CDR3 is made up of 11 amino acids. Here the CDR3 DNA reads TGTGCCAGTAGCTCAGGGTATCGGGCTTTCTTT. Translating gives CASSSGYRAFF.

This clone was seen only a few times. The J gene is TRBJ1-3, the V gene TRBV4-1; D is possibly TRBD1 (6 bases). Germline CDR1 reads MGHRA; CDR2 reads YSYEKL. This CDR3 comprises 16 residues. Trimming took 3 bases from V and 3 from J, leaving 15 bases between them. The CDR3 is CASSQGTGTNGNTIYF. CDR3 DNA: TGCGCCAGCAGCCAGGGAACAGGGACGAATGGAAACACCATATATTTT.